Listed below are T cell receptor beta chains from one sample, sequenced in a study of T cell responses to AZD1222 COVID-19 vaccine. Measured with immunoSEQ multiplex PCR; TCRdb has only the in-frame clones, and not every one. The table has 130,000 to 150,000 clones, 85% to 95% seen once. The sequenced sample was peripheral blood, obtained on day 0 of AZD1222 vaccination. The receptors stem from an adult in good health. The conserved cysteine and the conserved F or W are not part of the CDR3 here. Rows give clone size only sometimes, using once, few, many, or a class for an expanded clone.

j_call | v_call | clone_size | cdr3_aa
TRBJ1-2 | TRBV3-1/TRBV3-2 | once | ASSQGNYGYT
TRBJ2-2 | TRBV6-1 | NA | ASSEEGADTGELF
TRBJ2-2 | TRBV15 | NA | ATSRRPGTPKRGELF
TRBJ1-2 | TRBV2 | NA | ASSETPGTGGLGYGYT
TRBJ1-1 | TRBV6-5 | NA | ASRPYRGMNTEAF
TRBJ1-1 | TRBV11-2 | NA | ASSLDSGGGGTEAF
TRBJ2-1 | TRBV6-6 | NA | ASSYESNEQF
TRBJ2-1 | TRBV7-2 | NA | ASSLGGEQF
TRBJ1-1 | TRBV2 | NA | ASSERENTEAF
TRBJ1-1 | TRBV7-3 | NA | ASSLLISALNTEAF
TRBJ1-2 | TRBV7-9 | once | ASSLAGQNYGYT
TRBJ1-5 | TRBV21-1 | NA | ASIPWGVNQPQH
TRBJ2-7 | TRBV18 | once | ASSPPLGYSGSSSEQY
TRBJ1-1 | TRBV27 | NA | ASSLSGTGVTEAF
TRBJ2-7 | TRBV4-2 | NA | ASSHGRSYEQY
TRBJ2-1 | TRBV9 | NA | ASSPTGGRGYNEQF
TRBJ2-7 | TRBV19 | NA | ASSIKGWVSYEQY
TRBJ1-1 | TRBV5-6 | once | ASSWGGAMNTEAF
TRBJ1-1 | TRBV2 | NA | ASRWDRENTEAF
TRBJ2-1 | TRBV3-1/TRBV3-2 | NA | ASRRTSGGAGEQF
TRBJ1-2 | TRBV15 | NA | ATSRRKDDGYT
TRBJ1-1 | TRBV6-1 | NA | ASSERRQGVTEAF
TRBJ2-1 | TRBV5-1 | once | ASSSGTSGDEQF
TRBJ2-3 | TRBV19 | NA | ASSIVRTDTQY
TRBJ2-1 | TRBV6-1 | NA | ASSEMGLAGAEKF
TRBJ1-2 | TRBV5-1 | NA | ASSEEGSYGYT